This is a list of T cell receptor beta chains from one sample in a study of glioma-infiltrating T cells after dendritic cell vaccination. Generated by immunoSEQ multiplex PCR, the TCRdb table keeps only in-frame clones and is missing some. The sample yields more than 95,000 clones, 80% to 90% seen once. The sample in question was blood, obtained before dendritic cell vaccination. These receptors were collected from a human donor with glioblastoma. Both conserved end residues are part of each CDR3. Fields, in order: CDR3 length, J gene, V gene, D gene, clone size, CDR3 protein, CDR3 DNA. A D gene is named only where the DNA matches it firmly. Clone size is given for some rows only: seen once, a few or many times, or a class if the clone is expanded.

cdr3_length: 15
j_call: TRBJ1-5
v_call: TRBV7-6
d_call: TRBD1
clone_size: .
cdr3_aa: CASSLRTGPNQPQHF
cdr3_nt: TGTGCCAGCAGCTTGAGGACAGGGCCCAATCAGCCCCAGCATTTT

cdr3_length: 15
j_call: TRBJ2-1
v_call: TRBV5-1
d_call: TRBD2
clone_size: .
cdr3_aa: CASSLTSGAGNGQFF
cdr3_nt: TGCGCCAGCAGCTTGACTAGCGGGGCGGGAAATGGGCAGTTCTTC

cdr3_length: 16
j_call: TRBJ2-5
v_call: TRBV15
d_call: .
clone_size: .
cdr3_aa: CATSRDRGRFSETQYF
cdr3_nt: TGTGCCACCAGCAGAGATCGGGGGAGATTTTCGGAGACCCAGTACTTC

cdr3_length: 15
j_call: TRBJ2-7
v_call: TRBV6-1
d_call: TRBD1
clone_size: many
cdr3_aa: CASSAVLDRSYEQYF
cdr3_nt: TGTGCCAGCAGTGCGGTATTGGACAGGAGCTACGAGCAGTACTTC

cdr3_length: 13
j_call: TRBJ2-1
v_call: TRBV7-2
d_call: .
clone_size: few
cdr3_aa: CASSHTRRNEQFF
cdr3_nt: TGTGCCAGCAGCCACACTCGGAGGAATGAGCAGTTCTTC

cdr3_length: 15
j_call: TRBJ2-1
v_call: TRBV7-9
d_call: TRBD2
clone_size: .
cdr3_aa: CASSLPQRGGNEQFF
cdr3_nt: TGTGCCAGCAGCTTGCCCCAGCGGGGGGGCAATGAGCAGTTCTTC

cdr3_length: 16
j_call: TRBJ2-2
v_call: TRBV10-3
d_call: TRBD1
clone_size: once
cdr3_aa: CAISGLGQGNTGELFF
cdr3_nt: TGTGCCATCAGCGGATTGGGACAGGGGAACACCGGGGAGCTGTTTTTT

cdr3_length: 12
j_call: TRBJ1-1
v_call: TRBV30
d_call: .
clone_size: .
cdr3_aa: CAWAGYGTEAFF
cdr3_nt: TGTGCCTGGGCAGGGTATGGCACTGAAGCTTTCTTT

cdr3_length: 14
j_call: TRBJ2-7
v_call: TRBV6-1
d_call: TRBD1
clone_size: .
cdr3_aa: CASSEGPGGYEQYF
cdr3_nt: TGTGCCAGCAGTGAAGGCCCAGGGGGATACGAGCAGTACTTC

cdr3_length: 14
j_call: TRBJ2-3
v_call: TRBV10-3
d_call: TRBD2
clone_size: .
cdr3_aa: CAIRGTSGPDTQYF
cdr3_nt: TGTGCCATCAGGGGGACTAGCGGCCCAGATACGCAGTATTTT

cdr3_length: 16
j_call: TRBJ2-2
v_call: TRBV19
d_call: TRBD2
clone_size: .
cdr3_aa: CASIPSGGARTGELFF
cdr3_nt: TGTGCCAGTATCCCTAGCGGGGGGGCCCGCACCGGGGAGCTGTTTTTT

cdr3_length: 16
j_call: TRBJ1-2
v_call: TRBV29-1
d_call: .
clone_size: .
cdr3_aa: CSVESRKGLGNYGYTF
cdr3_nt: TGCAGCGTTGAAAGCCGCAAAGGACTAGGGAACTATGGCTACACCTTC

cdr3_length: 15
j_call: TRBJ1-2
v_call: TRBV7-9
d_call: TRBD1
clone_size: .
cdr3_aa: CTSSRSGTGGYGYTF
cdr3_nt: TGTACCAGCAGCCGTTCAGGGACAGGGGGTTATGGCTACACCTTC

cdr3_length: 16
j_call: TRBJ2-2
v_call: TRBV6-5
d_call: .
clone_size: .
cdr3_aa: CASSYSDKKNTGELFF
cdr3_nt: TGTGCCAGCAGTTACTCGGACAAGAAGAACACCGGGGAGCTGTTTTTT

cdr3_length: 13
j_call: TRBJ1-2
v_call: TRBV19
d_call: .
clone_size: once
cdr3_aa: CASSIPYSGGYTF
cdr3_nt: TGTGCCAGTAGTATCCCATACTCCGGTGGCTACACCTTC

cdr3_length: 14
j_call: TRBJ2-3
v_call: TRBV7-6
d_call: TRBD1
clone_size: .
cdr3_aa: CASSQTGGTDTQYF
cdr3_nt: TGTGCCAGCAGCCAAACAGGGGGCACAGATACGCAGTATTTT

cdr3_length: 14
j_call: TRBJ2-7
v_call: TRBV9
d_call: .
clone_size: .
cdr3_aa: CASSVGGRPYEQYF
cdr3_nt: TGTGCCAGCAGCGTAGGGGGCCGGCCCTACGAGCAGTACTTC

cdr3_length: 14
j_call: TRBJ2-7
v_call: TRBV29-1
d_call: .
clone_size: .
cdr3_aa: CSVDGIGQRDEQYF
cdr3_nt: TGCAGCGTTGATGGGATCGGACAGAGGGACGAGCAGTACTTC

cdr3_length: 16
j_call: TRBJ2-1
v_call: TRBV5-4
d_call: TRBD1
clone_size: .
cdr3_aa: CASSKAGTGVFDEQFF
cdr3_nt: TGTGCCAGCAGCAAAGCCGGGACAGGGGTTTTCGATGAGCAGTTCTTC

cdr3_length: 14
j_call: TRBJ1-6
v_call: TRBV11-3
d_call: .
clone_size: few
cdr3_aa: CASSLGGLYSPLHF
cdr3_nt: TGTGCCAGCAGCTTAGGGGGCCTTTATTCACCCCTCCACTTT